Included here is one T cell receptor beta chain sequence, with context. This entry is derived from a study of OX40 agonist ivuxolimab in advanced cancers. The protocol was immunoSEQ multiplex PCR, while the TCRdb copy is restricted to in-frame clones and leaves out a portion. This table holds approximately 91,000 clones, around nine tenths found once. Looked up from germline, CDR1 is LNHDA and CDR2 is SQIVND (reference sequence). The CDR3 is made up of 16 amino acids. J was trimmed by 4 bases and V by 6 bases; bases with no gene match: 10. The sequence came from an adult with an advanced solid tumor such as melanoma, head and neck, liver or kidney cancer. The chain carries TRBV19 and TRBJ1-5; 9 bases are shared with TRBD1. Sequencing was performed on CD4+ or CD8+ T cells sorted from blood, taken in a trial of the OX40 agonist ivuxolimab. CDR3 in amino acids: CASRLQGASRNQPQHF. The CDR3 nucleotides read TGTGCCAGTAGGCTACAGGGGGCGAGCCGAAATCAGCCCCAGCATTTT. Complete variable domain (other parts from reference TRBV19 and TRBJ1-5): DGGITQSPKYLFRKEGQNVTLSCEQNLNHDAMYWYRQDPGQGLRLIYYSQIVNDFQKGDIAEGYSVSREKKESFPLTVTSAQKNPTAFYLCASRLQGASRNQPQHFGDGTRLSIL.